This T cell receptor (beta chain) was sequenced for a study of OX40 agonist ivuxolimab in advanced cancers. The CDR3 extends over 14 amino acids. Germline V gene data show CDR1 as LNHDA and CDR2 as SQIVND (reference sequence). V was clipped by 3 bases and J by 0 bases, with 8 bases between them. Regarding this clone: Other DNA sequences in the sample encode the same CDR3.

Repertoires were generated with immunoSEQ multiplex PCR, while TCRdb's copy carries only in-frame clones and drops some. The sample records 30,000 to 45,000 clones, more than 85% being singletons. This sample comprised CD4+ or CD8+ T cells sorted from blood, obtained in a trial of the OX40 agonist ivuxolimab. The TCR originated in an adult with an advanced solid tumor such as melanoma, head and neck, liver or kidney cancer. The rearrangement links TRBV19 to TRBJ1-1; TRBD1 might be the D (5 bases). CDR3 protein: CASSIRTLNTEAFF. CDR3 nucleotide sequence: TGTGCCAGTAGTATCCGGACACTGAACACTGAAGCTTTCTTT.